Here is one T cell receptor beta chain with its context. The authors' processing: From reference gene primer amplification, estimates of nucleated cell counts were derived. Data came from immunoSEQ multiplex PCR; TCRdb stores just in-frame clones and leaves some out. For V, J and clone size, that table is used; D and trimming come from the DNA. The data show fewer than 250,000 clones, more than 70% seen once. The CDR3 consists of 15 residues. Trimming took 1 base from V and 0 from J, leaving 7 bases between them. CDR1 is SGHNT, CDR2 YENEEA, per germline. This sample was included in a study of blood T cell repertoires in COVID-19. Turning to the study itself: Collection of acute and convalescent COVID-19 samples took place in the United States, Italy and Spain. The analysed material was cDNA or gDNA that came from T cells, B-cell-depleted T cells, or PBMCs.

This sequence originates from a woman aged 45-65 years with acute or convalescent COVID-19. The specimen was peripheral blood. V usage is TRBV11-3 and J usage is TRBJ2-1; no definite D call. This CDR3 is CASSLVASSYNEQFF. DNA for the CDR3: TGTGCCAGCAGCTTAGTGGCTAGCTCCTACAATGAGCAGTTCTTC.